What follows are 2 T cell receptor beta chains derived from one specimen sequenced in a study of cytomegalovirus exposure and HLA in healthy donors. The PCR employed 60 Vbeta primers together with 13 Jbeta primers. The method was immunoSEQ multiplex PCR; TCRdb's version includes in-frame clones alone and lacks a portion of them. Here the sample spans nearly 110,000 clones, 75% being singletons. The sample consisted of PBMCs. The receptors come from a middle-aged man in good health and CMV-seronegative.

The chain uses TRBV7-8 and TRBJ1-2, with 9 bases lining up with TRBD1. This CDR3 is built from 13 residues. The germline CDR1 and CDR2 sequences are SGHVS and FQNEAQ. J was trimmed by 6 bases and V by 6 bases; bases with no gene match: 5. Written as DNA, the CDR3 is TGTGCCAGCAGTGACCGGGACAGGGATGGCTACACCTTC. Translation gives CASSDRDRDGYTF.

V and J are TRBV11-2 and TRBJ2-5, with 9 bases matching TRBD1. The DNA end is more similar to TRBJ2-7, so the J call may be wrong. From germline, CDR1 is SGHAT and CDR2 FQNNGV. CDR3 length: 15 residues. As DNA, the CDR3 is TGTGCCAGCAGCAAAGACAGGGGGAGCGCCTACGAGCAGTACTTC. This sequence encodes CASSKDRGSAYEQYF.